The clone carrying this T cell receptor beta chain was observed at least ten times. Its antigen is not known. Donation came from healthy Caucasian individuals in Russia who were aged 6 to 90. The sample comes from a study of blood T cells in healthy people across ages. A sample-barcoded 5' primer and a J-beta primer mix were used in a second PCR of about 6 to 11 cycles. A single record per CDR3 protein comes from TCRdb applying MiXCR to the 5' RACE reads. The sample holds hundreds of thousands of distinct CDR3 sequences, less than 40% seen once. Whole-study findings and limits: With age, beta diversity per million T cells declined roughly linearly, significantly by 35 to 40. In the absence of known donor CMV status, changes in expanded clonotypes were possibly confounded. Naive T cell percentage strongly correlated with TCR beta diversity.

The sequenced sample consisted of blood. The sequence was obtained from a woman older than 75 in good health.

In DNA, the CDR3 is TGCAGCGCCGAGGTGGGGGCCGGAGCTTTCTTT. This encodes CSAEVGAGAFF. This chain uses TRBV29-1 with TRBJ1-1; maybe TRBD1 (6 bases). The CDR3 length is 11 residues. V lost 7 bases and J lost 10, with 16 bases in between. Germline V CDR1 and CDR2: SQVTM, ANQGSEA. The full variable domain, in which reference TRBV29-1 and TRBJ1-1 provide the parts outside the CDR3, is SAVISQKPSRDICQRGTSLTIQCQVDSQVTMMFWYRQQPGQSLTLIATANQGSEATYESGFVIDKFPISRPNLTFSTLTVSNMSPEDSSIYLCSAEVGAGAFFGQGTRLTVV.